Here is one T cell receptor beta chain with its context. These data originate in a study of T cell responses to AZD1222 COVID-19 vaccine. Assay used: immunoSEQ multiplex PCR; TCRdb lists only in-frame clones, some missing. The sample consists of about 180,000 clones, 90% to 95% of them appearing once. Trimming left V 2 bases short and J 6 bases short, with 5 bases between. Germline lookup yields CDR1 KGHSH and CDR2 LQKENI. The CDR3 loop spans 12 amino acids. This specimen consisted of peripheral blood, obtained 28 days after the second dose of the MenACWY control vaccine. The rearrangement uses TRBV18 and TRBJ2-1, with D uncertain. This clonotype was sampled from an adult who received the MenACWY meningococcal vaccine as a control. As DNA, the CDR3 is TGTGCCAGCTCACCAATGAGCAATGAGCAGTTCTTC. Translation: CASSPMSNEQFF.